This TCR beta chain was documented in a study of T-cell reconstitution after alpha-beta-depleted transplantation in children. For TCRbeta, the library was prepared with unique molecular identifiers. TCRdb re-called the PCR reads through MiXCR, storing one row per CDR3 protein. The sample holds 550,000 to 800,000 distinct CDR3 sequences, around 14% seen once. Study-level findings and limits: After transplant, high TCRbeta diversity at day 60 in some patients arose from surviving recipient T cells and thymic progenitors.

This CDR3 spans 16 amino acids. V lost 3 bases and J lost 5; bases outside the gene matches: 6. From germline, CDR1 is KGHSH and CDR2 LQKENI. In regard to this clonotype: The antigen is not known.

J is TRBJ2-1 and V is TRBV18; 11 bases fit TRBD2. Source: PBMCs, taken before TCRalphabeta/CD19-depleted stem cell transplant. The sequence derives from a girl aged 2-15 years with congenital amegakaryocytic thrombocytopenia, due to receive a stem cell transplant. CDR3 amino acids: CASSPPGTSGNNEQFF. CDR3 bases: TGTGCCAGCTCACCTCCGGGGACTAGCGGAAACAATGAGCAGTTCTTC.